These T cell receptor beta chains were read from a single sample in a study of blood T cell repertoires in COVID-19. Method: immunoSEQ multiplex PCR; TCRdb's copy keeps in-frame clones and lacks some. Of 410,000 or so clones in the sample, around nine tenths are singletons; the top ten hold under 2%. The source material was peripheral blood. Source of these receptors: a middle-aged woman with COVID-19, enrolled during active disease. Both conserved end residues are part of each CDR3. The order of the fields is V gene, D gene, clone size, J gene, CDR3 protein, CDR3 DNA. The D gene is left open where the match is weak. Clone size, where shown, is once, few, many, or a class for clones that have expanded.

>TRBV11-2|.|.|TRBJ2-5
CASSQPGRSGGGETQYF
TGTGCCAGCAGCCAACCCGGGCGGTCCGGGGGAGGCGAGACCCAGTACTTC
>TRBV7-3|.|once|TRBJ2-3
CASSSYGGPTDTQYF
TGTGCCAGCAGCTCTTACGGGGGGCCCACAGATACGCAGTATTTT
>TRBV2|.|.|TRBJ1-1
CASSEARGGNTEAFF
TGTGCCAGCAGTGAAGCTAGAGGAGGGAACACTGAAGCTTTCTTT
>TRBV9|.|once|TRBJ1-5
CASSVGAVQPQHF
TGTGCCAGCAGCGTAGGAGCCGTCCAACCCCAGCATTTT
>TRBV5-4|TRBD1|.|TRBJ1-2
CASTVTGVIMGYTF
TGTGCCAGCACCGTTACAGGGGTCATCATGGGGTACACCTTC
>TRBV5-1|TRBD1|.|TRBJ1-1
CASSLYRGGTEAFF
TGCGCCAGCAGCTTATACAGGGGTGGCACTGAAGCTTTCTTT
>TRBV4-3|TRBD1|.|TRBJ2-2
CANLGSRGQRGYNTGELFF
TGCGCCAACCTAGGAAGCCGGGGACAGAGGGGGTATAACACCGGGGAGCTGTTTTTT
>TRBV6-2/TRBV6-3|.|few|TRBJ2-7
CASSYSLNEQYF
TGTGCCAGCAGTTACTCACTCAACGAGCAGTACTTC
>TRBV6-5|.|.|TRBJ2-1
CASSSLNNEQFF
TGTGCCAGCAGTTCTCTAAACAATGAGCAGTTCTTC
>TRBV18|.|.|TRBJ1-2
CASSPTATIFYGYTF
TGTGCCAGCTCACCCACCGCTACCATCTTTTATGGCTACACCTTC
>TRBV5-1|.|.|TRBJ1-5
CASSLAGMEQPQHF
TGCGCCAGCAGCTTGGCAGGGATGGAGCAGCCCCAGCATTTT
>TRBV28|TRBD1|.|TRBJ2-1
CASSKGRLRTGKGSNEQFF
TGTGCCAGCAGTAAGGGTCGTCTAAGGACAGGTAAAGGGAGCAATGAGCAGTTCTTC
>TRBV4-1|TRBD1|.|TRBJ1-2
CASSHVTGNLYGYTF
TGCGCCAGCAGCCACGTGACAGGGAACCTCTATGGCTACACCTTC
>TRBV19|TRBD1|few|TRBJ1-1
CASSPRDRSPAFF
TGTGCCAGTAGTCCCCGGGACAGGTCTCCGGCTTTCTTT
>TRBV11-3|.|.|TRBJ2-6
CASSPDSSGANVLTF
TGTGCCAGCAGCCCGGACAGCTCTGGGGCCAACGTCCTGACTTTC
>TRBV28|.|.|TRBJ1-1
CASSSSHSAFF
TGTGCCAGCAGTTCGAGTCACTCGGCTTTCTTT
>TRBV21-1|.|.|TRBJ2-7
CASILPRAGEGEQYF
TGTGCCAGCATCCTTCCGCGGGCAGGGGAAGGGGAGCAGTACTTC
>TRBV5-4|.|.|TRBJ2-5
CASTKDPGDQETQYF
TGTGCCAGCACCAAGGACCCGGGGGATCAAGAGACCCAGTACTTC